The T cell receptor (beta chain) under discussion was sequenced for a study of tumor-infiltrating lymphocytes in primary liver carcinoma (dated by TCRdb to the late 2010s). About the full investigation: Of the five patients (three men and two women, aged 30 to 69 years), four had hepatocellular carcinoma and one had combined HCC and intrahepatic cholangiocarcinoma. The five patients had tumors of stage T1-T3 N0M0, with maximum diameters ranging from about 4.2 to 11 cm. The 20 to 30 tumor region samples were profiled with Agilent mRNA microarrays so that TCRbeta repertoire diversity could be related to the local molecular phenotype. Each sample produced about 3.5 to 7.13 million productive TCRbeta reads, and read depth showed no significant difference between tissue types. Repertoires from technical replicates were highly reproducible, with mean shared-clone rates roughly 0.89 and correlation coefficients above 0.98. TCRbeta repertoire sequencing, expression microarrays and whole-exome sequencing were combined in the study across five regions of each liver tumor, with adjacent normal tissue and blood also included. TCRbeta repertoire sequencing covered 35 specimens from 5 patients: about 25 tumor regions, 5 adjacent noncancerous liver tissues and 5 peripheral blood samples.

Without any cell sorting, total RNA and DNA were co-extracted from roughly 18-30 mg of bulk tissue using the AllPrep DNA/RNA mini kit. Roughly five patients with histopathologically diagnosed primary liver carcinoma underwent surgical resection in China between 2015 and 2016. Patients had chronic HBV infection and were treatment-naive at sampling. Five spatially separated regions were sampled per tumor: superior, inferior, left-lateral and right-lateral poles, plus the tumor centre. According to histology, viable tumor cells made up more than 75% of every tumor sample. Fresh tumor and adjacent tissue pieces were bisected; one half was stored in RNAlater at -80°C, the other sent for histology. A constant-region primer and ProtoScript II reverse transcriptase were used to reverse-transcribe TCRbeta-specific cDNA from approximately 550 ng total RNA. Three nested multiplex PCR rounds, following a slightly modified ARM-PCR procedure, were used to build the TCRbeta libraries. The first two PCR rounds used multiplex TRBV1-TRBV30 forward primers with a Cbeta reverse primer, each for about 9 cycles. Sample barcodes and Illumina adapters were added in a final 25-cycle PCR with Deep VentR polymerase. Before sequencing, amplicons of 200-500 bp were gel-purified using a QIAquick gel extraction kit. An Illumina HiSeq 2500 was used to sequence the TCRbeta amplicons, generating 250-bp paired-end reads. The authors processed their data as follows. Reads were quality-trimmed with Trimmomatic v0.33, and paired reads were merged with FLASH v1.2.11 to recover full CDR3 sequences. MiGEC v1.2.1b assigned V, D and J germline segments to the rearranged TCRbeta sequences. Clonotype statistics and Shannon-Wiener diversity indices were computed with VDJtools v1.0.0. Except for diversity analysis, only each sample's 250 most abundant clonotypes were used in subsequent analyses to reduce sampling bias. The public reads were quality trimmed at Q25 with fastp and then assembled into clones with MiXCR by TCRdb, keeping productive beta chains. Every entry covers one CDR3 protein and lists the most common genes and DNA from its rows. The V and J calls here are based on TCRdb, not the publication. The sample table records approximately 73,000 distinct CDR3 sequences; about 72% of these occur just once. The ten largest clones capture roughly 26% of the sample.

The CDR3 numbers 15 residues from cysteine through phenylalanine. Only the CDR3 DNA is retained, 45 bases long and in frame from the first base. CDR1 and CDR2 are drawn from the germline V gene: MNHNS, SASEGT. About this clonotype itself: The target of this receptor is not known. Germline is not matched at one junction end, which may reflect a read error.

The full study reports these points: Bulk unsorted samples precluded comparing CD4+ and CD8+ T cell repertoires. Repertoire overlap was found to be higher between tumor regions (mean approximately 35%) than between tumor-adjacent (around 17%) or tumor-blood (14%) pairs, consistent with antigen-driven expansion. Only 4 or 5 patients were included in the study, and the authors note that the findings should be validated in a larger study. The top 250 clones made up a significantly larger repertoire fraction in tumors than in blood (p = 0.039). Only about 8-25% of top clones were present in all five regions of a tumor, suggesting spatial heterogeneity of tumor-infiltrating T cells. Only the TCR beta chain was sequenced, which likely underestimates true repertoire diversity because unpaired alpha chains were not captured.

The receptor was isolated from a man aged 35 to 55 with primary liver carcinoma and hepatitis B virus infection. Recombination linked TRBV6-1 to TRBJ1-4; the D gene is perhaps TRBD1, from 6 matching bases. The source material was liver tumor tissue from sampling region 4. Interpreted using the paper, the cell subset or site label stands for: tumor region T4, right-lateral pole. The DNA reads as follows: TGTGCCAGCAGTGAAAGTCCGGACAGATCTGAAAAACTGTATTTT. Its product reads: CASSESPDRSEKLYF.